This T cell receptor (beta chain) was observed in a study of breast tumors, draining lymph nodes, adjacent tissues. TCRdb recomputed calls from the multiplex PCR reads with MiXCR, one row per CDR3 protein. The repertoire holds approximately 210,000 distinct CDR3 sequences, roughly 32% seen once, with over 1.1% in the top ten. Samples came from axillary lymph nodes draining the breast cancer. Specimen: axillary lymph node tissue. This TCR derives from a female donor with breast cancer. Some clones in this sample may be carry-over from other donors' samples.

CDR3 bases: TGTGCCAGCAGTGAGGACAGATCCTACGAGCATTTT. Its translation: CASSEDRSYEHF. V gene TRBV2 combines with J gene TRBJ1-5; a possible D gene is TRBD1 (6 bases). The germline V and J ends were trimmed by 3 bases and 14 bases, with 14 bases remaining between them. The germline V gene encodes CDR1 SNHLY and CDR2 FYNNEI. This CDR3 spans 12 amino acids.